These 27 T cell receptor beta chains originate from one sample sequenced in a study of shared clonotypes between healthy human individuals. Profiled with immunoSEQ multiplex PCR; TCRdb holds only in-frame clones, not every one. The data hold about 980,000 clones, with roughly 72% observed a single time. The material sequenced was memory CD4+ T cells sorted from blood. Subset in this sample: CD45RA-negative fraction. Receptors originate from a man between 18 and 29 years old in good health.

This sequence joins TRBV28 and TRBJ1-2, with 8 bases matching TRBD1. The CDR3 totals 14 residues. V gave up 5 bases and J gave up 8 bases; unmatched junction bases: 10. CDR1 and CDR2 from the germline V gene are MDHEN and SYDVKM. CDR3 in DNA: TGTGCCAGCAGTCCGTACAGGGGGGAAGGCGGCTACACCTTC. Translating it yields CASSPYRGEGGYTF.

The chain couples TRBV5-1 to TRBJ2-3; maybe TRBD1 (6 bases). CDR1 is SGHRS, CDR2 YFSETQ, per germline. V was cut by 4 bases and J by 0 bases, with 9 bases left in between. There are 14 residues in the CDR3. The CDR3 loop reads CASSTGQSTDTQYF. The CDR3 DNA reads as TGCGCCAGCAGCACCGGACAGAGCACAGATACGCAGTATTTT.

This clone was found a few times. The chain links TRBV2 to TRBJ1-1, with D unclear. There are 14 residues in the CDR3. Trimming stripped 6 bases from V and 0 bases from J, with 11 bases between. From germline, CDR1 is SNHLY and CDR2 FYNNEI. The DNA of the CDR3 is TGTGCCAGCAGAGCCCAGGCCCTGAACACTGAAGCTTTCTTT. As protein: CASRAQALNTEAFF. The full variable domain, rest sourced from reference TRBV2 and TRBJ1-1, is EPEVTQTPSHQVTQMGQEVILRCVPISNHLYFYWYRQILGQKVEFLVSFYNNEISEKSEIFDDQFSVERPDGSNFTLKIRSTKLEDSAMYFCASRAQALNTEAFFGQGTRLTVV.

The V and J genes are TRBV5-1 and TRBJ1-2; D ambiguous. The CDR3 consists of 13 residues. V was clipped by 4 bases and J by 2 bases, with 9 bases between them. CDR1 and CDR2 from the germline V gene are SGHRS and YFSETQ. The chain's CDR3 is CASSLSLNYGYTF. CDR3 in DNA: TGCGCCAGCAGCCTCTCCTTAAACTATGGCTACACCTTC. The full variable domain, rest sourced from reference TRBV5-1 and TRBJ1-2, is KAGVTQTPRYLIKTRGQQVTLSCSPISGHRSVSWYQQTPGQGLQFLFEYFSETQRNKGNFPGRFSGRQFSNSRSEMNVSTLELGDSALYLCASSLSLNYGYTFGSGTRLTVV.

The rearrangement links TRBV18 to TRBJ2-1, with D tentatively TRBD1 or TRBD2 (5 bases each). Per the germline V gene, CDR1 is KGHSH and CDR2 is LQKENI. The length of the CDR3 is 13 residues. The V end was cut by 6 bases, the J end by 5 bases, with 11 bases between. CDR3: CASSTGTDNEQFF. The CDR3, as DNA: TGTGCCAGCTCCACCGGGACGGACAATGAGCAGTTCTTC.

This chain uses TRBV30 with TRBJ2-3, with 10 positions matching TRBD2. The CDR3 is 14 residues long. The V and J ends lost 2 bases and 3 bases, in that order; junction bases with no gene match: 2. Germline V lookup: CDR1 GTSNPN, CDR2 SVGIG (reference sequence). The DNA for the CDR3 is TGTGCCTGGAGTATACTAGCGGGAACAGATACGCAGTATTTT. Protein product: CAWSILAGTDTQYF.

Here the CDR3 DNA reads TGTGCCAGCAGCTTGAGCGGGAGGGTTTCGAGTGAGCAGTACTTC. This translates into CASSLSGRVSSEQYF. J is TRBJ2-7 and V is TRBV5-6; 10 bases agree with TRBD2. Germline loops: CDR1 SGHDT, CDR2 YYEEEE. After removal of 1 base from V and 7 bases from J, the junction contained 8 bases not matched to a gene. The CDR3 has 15 amino acids.

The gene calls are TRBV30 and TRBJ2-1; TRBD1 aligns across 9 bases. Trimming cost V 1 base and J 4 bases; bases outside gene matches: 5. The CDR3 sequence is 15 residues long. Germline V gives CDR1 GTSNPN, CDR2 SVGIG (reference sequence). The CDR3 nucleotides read TGTGCCTGGAGTGAAGGACAGGGGACTTACAATGAGCAGTTCTTC. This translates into CAWSEGQGTYNEQFF.

This CDR3 reads CAISAGIEQFF. CDR3 DNA sequence: TGTGCCATCAGCGCTGGGATTGAGCAGTTCTTC. The chain couples TRBV10-3 to TRBJ2-1; D gene uncertain. V was trimmed by 6 bases and J by 9 bases, leaving 9 bases between them. This CDR3 comprises 11 residues. The germline V gene encodes CDR1 ENHRY and CDR2 SYGVKD.

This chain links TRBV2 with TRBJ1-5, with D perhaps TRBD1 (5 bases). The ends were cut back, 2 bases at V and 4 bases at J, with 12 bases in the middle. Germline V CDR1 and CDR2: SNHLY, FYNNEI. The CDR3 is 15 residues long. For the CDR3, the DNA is TGTGCCAGCAGTGAAAATCAGCAGGGTAATCAGCCCCAGCATTTT. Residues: CASSENQQGNQPQHF. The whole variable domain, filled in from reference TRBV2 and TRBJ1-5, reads EPEVTQTPSHQVTQMGQEVILRCVPISNHLYFYWYRQILGQKVEFLVSFYNNEISEKSEIFDDQFSVERPDGSNFTLKIRSTKLEDSAMYFCASSENQQGNQPQHFGDGTRLSIL.

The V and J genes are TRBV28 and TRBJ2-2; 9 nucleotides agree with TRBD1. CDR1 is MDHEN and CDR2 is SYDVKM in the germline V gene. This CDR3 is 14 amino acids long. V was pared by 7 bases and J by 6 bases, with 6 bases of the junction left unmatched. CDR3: CASTTGGAAGELFF. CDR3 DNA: TGTGCCAGCACCACAGGGGGCGCGGCCGGGGAGCTGTTTTTT.

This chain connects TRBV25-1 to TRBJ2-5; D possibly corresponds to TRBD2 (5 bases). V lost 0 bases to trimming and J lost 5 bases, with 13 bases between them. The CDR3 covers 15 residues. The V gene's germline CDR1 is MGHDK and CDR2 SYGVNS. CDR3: CASSEYRGQSETQYF. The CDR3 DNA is TGTGCCAGCAGTGAATACCGGGGTCAGTCGGAGACCCAGTACTTC.

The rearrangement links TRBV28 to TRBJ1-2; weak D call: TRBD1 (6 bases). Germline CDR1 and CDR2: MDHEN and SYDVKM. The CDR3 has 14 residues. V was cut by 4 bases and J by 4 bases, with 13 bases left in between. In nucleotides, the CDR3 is TGTGCCAGCAGTTCACAGGGTCTCGGCTATGGCTACACCTTC. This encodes CASSSQGLGYGYTF.

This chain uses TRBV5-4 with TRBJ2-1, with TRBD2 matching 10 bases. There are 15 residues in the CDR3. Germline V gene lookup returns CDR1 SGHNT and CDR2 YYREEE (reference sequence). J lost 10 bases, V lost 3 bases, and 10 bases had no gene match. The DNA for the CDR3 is TGTGCCAGCAGCTGGGAGCGGGAGGGCCGTAGGGAGCAGTTCTTC. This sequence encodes CASSWEREGRREQFF.

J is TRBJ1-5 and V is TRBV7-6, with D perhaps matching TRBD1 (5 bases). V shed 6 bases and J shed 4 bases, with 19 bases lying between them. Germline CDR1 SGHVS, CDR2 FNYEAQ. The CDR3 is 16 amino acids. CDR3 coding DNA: TGTGCCAGCAGTCCCGGGACCTGGCAGATTAATCAGCCCCAGCATTTT. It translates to CASSPGTWQINQPQHF.

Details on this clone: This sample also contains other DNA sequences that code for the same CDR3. Here the CDR3 reads CSVQGVNQPQHF. CDR3 coding DNA: TGCAGCGTTCAGGGAGTCAATCAGCCCCAGCATTTT. The gene calls are TRBV29-1 and TRBJ1-5, with a weak D call TRBD1 (5 bases). The ends were cut back, 5 bases at V and 3 bases at J, with 8 bases in the middle. Per germline, CDR1 SQVTM and CDR2 ANQGSEA. The CDR3 runs 12 residues. Complete variable domain (other parts from reference TRBV29-1 and TRBJ1-5): SAVISQKPSRDICQRGTSLTIQCQVDSQVTMMFWYRQQPGQSLTLIATANQGSEATYESGFVIDKFPISRPNLTFSTLTVSNMSPEDSSIYLCSVQGVNQPQHFGDGTRLSIL.

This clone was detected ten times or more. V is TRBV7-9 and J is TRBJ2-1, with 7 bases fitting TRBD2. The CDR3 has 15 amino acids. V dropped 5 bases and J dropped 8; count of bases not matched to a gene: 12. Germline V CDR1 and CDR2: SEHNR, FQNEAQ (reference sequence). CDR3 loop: CASSRVGREVDEQFF. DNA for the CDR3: TGTGCCAGCAGCCGCGTAGGACGGGAGGTAGATGAGCAGTTCTTC.

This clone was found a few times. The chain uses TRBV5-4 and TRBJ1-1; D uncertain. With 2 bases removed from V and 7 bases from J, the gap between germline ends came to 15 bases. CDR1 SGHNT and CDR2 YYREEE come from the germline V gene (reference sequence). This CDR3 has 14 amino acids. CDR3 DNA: TGTGCCAGCAGCTTAAGTTTAGGGTTGAATGAAGCTTTCTTT. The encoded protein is CASSLSLGLNEAFF.

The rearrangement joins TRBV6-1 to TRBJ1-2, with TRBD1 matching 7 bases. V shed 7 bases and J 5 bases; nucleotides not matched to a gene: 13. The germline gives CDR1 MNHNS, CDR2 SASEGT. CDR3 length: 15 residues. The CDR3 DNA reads TGTGCCAGCACCAGAAGGACAGGAGGGGAATATGGCTACACCTTC. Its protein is CASTRRTGGEYGYTF.

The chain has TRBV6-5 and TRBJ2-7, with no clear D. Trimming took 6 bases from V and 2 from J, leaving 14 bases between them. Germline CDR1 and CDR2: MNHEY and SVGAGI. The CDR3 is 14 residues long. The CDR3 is CASRNQDRTYEQYF. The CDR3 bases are TGTGCCAGCAGGAACCAGGACCGTACCTACGAGCAGTACTTC.

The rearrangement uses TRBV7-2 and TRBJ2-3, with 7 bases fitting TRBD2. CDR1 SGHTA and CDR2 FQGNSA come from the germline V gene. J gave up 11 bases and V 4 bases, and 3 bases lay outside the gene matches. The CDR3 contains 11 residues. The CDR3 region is CASSSGLRQYF. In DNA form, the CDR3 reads TGTGCCAGCAGCTCGGGACTACGGCAGTATTTT.

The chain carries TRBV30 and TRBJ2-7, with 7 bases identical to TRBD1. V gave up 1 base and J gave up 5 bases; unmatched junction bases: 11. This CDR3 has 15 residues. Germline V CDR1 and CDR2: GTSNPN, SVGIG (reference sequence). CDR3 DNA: TGTGCCTGGAGTGAATCGACAGGGTACTTCCACGAGCAGTACTTC. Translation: CAWSESTGYFHEQYF.

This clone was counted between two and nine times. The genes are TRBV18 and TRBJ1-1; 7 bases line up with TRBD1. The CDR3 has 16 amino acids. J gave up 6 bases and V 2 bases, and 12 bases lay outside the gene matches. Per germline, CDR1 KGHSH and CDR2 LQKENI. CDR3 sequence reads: CASSPGLVRGSSEAFF. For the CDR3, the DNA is TGTGCCAGCTCACCAGGGTTAGTCAGGGGGTCTTCTGAAGCTTTCTTT.

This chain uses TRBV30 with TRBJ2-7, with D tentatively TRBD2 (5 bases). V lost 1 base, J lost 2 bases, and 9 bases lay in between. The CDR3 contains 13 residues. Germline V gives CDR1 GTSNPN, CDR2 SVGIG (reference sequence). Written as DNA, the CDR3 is TGTGCCTGGAGTGGACTATTCACCTACGAGCAGTACTTC. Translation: CAWSGLFTYEQYF.

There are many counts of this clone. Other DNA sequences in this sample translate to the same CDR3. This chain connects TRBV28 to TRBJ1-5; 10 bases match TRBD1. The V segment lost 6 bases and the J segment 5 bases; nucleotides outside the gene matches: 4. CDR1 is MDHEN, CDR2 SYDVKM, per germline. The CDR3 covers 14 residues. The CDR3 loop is CASSPGTGDQPQHF. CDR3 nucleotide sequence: TGTGCCAGCAGCCCCGGGACAGGGGATCAGCCCCAGCATTTT.

The CDR3 DNA reads as TGTGCCAGCAGCTTAGCGTTAGGGTCGGGCGAGCAGTACTTC. Translated, it gives CASSLALGSGEQYF. This chain connects TRBV7-8 to TRBJ2-7; D is undetermined. CDR1 is SGHVS and CDR2 is FQNEAQ in the germline V gene. CDR3 size: 14 residues. V lost 0 bases, J lost 6 bases, and 12 bases lay in between. Supplemented by reference TRBV7-8 and TRBJ2-7, the full variable domain reads GAGVSQSPRYKVAKRGQDVALRCDPISGHVSLFWYQQALGQGPEFLTYFQNEAQLDKSGLPSDRFFAERPEGSVSTLKIQRTQQEDSAVYLCASSLALGSGEQYFGPGTRLTVT.

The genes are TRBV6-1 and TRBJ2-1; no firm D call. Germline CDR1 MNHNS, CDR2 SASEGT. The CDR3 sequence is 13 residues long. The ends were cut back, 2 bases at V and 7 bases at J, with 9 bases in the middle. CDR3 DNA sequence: TGTGCCAGCAGTGAACCAATCAGGAATGAGCAGTTCTTC. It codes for CASSEPIRNEQFF.